The 27 T cell receptor beta chains reported below all come from one sample, sequenced in a study of OX40 agonist ivuxolimab in advanced cancers. Clones were sequenced by immunoSEQ multiplex PCR, and TCRdb holds only the in-frame ones, with some missing. The data hold under 55,000 clones, with about nine tenths observed a single time. Material: CD4+ or CD8+ T cells sorted from blood, obtained in a trial of the OX40 agonist ivuxolimab. Source of these receptors: an adult with an advanced solid tumor such as melanoma, head and neck, liver or kidney cancer.

The V and J genes are TRBV7-2 and TRBJ1-1; TRBD1 matches 9 bases. The V gene end was trimmed by 5 bases and the J gene end by 4 bases; junction bases not matched to a gene: 14. Germline V gene sequence: CDR1 SGHTA, CDR2 FQGNSA. There are 17 residues in the CDR3. The CDR3 DNA reads TGTGCCAGCAGCCCTAGAGGGGGGACAGGGCGGTTCACTGAAGCTTTCTTT. Protein sequence: CASSPRGGTGRFTEAFF.

The V and J genes are TRBV27 and TRBJ1-1, with TRBD1 as a possible D gene (5 bases). The CDR3 extends over 14 amino acids. The V end was cut by 8 bases, the J end by 6 bases, with 19 bases between. Germline values: CDR1 MNHEY, CDR2 SMNVEV (reference sequence). The CDR3 sequence: CASGGRPPGPEAFF. CDR3 DNA: TGTGCCAGCGGCGGCAGGCCCCCGGGGCCTGAAGCTTTCTTT.

This clone was seen once. This chain joins TRBV30 and TRBJ1-4, with TRBD1 as a possible D gene (5 bases). Germline CDR1 is GTSNPN and CDR2 is SVGIG (reference sequence). This CDR3 region has 14 residues. V dropped 5 bases and J dropped 0 bases, with 10 bases sitting between them. The CDR3 DNA is TGTGCCTGGGACGGGGGGGCAACTAATGAAAAACTGTTTTTT. The encoded protein is CAWDGGATNEKLFF.

The chain uses TRBV28 and TRBJ1-2; D unclear. V lost 5 bases and J lost 4, with 11 bases in between. Germline V gives CDR1 MDHEN, CDR2 SYDVKM. The CDR3 is 13 residues long. In DNA, the CDR3 is TGTGCCAGCAGTAGAGGCAGCACCTATGGCTACACCTTC. It is translated as CASSRGSTYGYTF.

The chain uses TRBV4-2 and TRBJ1-1; D unclear. Germline lookup yields CDR1 LGHNA and CDR2 YNFKEQ. Between the trimmed V and J ends, which lost 1 base and 0 bases, there was a span of 12 bases. CDR3 length: 16 amino acids. The CDR3 reads CASSQAPKPMNTEAFF. For the CDR3, the DNA is TGTGCCAGCAGCCAAGCGCCTAAACCGATGAACACTGAAGCTTTCTTT.

CDR3 amino acids: CASSMGPAGETQYF. CDR3 sequence (DNA): TGTGCCAGTAGTATGGGCCCCGCGGGGGAGACCCAGTACTTC. The chain employs TRBV19 and TRBJ2-5; D is possibly TRBD2 (6 bases). V gave up 3 bases and J gave up 5 bases, with 13 bases separating them. The CDR3 spans 14 residues. CDR1 and CDR2 from the germline V gene are LNHDA and SQIVND (reference sequence). Using reference TRBV19 and TRBJ2-5 for the parts outside the CDR3, the full variable domain is DGGITQSPKYLFRKEGQNVTLSCEQNLNHDAMYWYRQDPGQGLRLIYYSQIVNDFQKGDIAEGYSVSREKKESFPLTVTSAQKNPTAFYLCASSMGPAGETQYFGPGTRLLVL.

V is TRBV5-1 and J is TRBJ2-3, with 8 nucleotides matching TRBD2. The CDR3 has 14 residues. CDR1 and CDR2 from the germline V gene are SGHRS and YFSETQ. V was pared by 7 bases and J by 2 bases, with 6 bases of the junction left unmatched. In DNA form, the CDR3 reads TGCGCCAGCGCCGGGACTAGGTTCACAGATACGCAGTATTTT. Translation: CASAGTRFTDTQYF.

The V call is TRBV29-1, the J call TRBJ2-7; D possibly corresponds to TRBD1 (6 bases). V lost 4 bases to trimming and J lost 1 base, with 8 bases between them. Germline V gives CDR1 SQVTM, CDR2 ANQGSEA. The CDR3 length is 12 residues. The CDR3, as DNA: TGCAGCGTTGTACAGGGATCCTACGAGCAGTACTTC. Its protein product is CSVVQGSYEQYF.

The gene calls are TRBV5-6 and TRBJ1-6; possibly TRBD1 for D (5 bases). This CDR3 comprises 15 residues. V lost 2 bases and J lost 6, with 12 bases in between. Germline V gives CDR1 SGHDT, CDR2 YYEEEE. In nucleotides, the CDR3 is TGTGCCAGCAGCTTTCCGGGGCAGAGTAATTCACCCCTCCACTTT. This translates into CASSFPGQSNSPLHF.

The chain couples TRBV30 to TRBJ1-2; D possibly corresponds to TRBD1 (5 bases). The ends were cut back, 4 bases at V and 8 bases at J, with 20 bases in the middle. The CDR3 has 14 residues. The germline gives CDR1 GTSNPN, CDR2 SVGIG (reference sequence). CDR3 residues: CAWTGDRLGGGYTF. Here the CDR3 DNA reads TGTGCCTGGACCGGGGACCGCCTCGGAGGAGGCTACACCTTC.

The rearrangement joins TRBV28 to TRBJ1-4; unclear D gene. Germline V gene lookup returns CDR1 MDHEN and CDR2 SYDVKM. V shed 8 bases and J shed 8 bases, with 18 bases lying between them. This CDR3 region has 14 residues. This CDR3 reads CASYGREDGEKLFF. Here the CDR3 DNA reads TGTGCCAGCTATGGAAGGGAGGACGGGGAAAAACTGTTTTTT. Looking up the rest from reference TRBV28 and TRBJ1-4 gives the full variable domain: DVKVTQSSRYLVKRTGEKVFLECVQDMDHENMFWYRQDPGLGLRLIYFSYDVKMKEKGDIPEGYSVSREKKERFSLILESASTNQTSMYLCASYGREDGEKLFFGSGTQLSVL.

This chain joins TRBV6-6 and TRBJ1-4; TRBD1 matches at 10 bases. The CDR3 loop spans 14 amino acids. Trimming removed 6 bases from V and 8 bases from J; junction bases left unmatched: 6. From germline, CDR1 is MNHNY and CDR2 SVGAGI (reference sequence). CDR3 sequence reads: CASSRTGGWEKLFF. The CDR3 DNA reads as TGTGCCAGCAGCCGGACAGGGGGTTGGGAAAAACTGTTTTTT.

The chain is built from TRBV27 and TRBJ1-6; 9 bases line up with TRBD1. Trimming took 6 bases from V and 7 from J; bases not matched to a gene: 7. From germline, CDR1 is MNHEY and CDR2 SMNVEV (reference sequence). The CDR3 loop spans 15 amino acids. The CDR3 spells CASRPGTGQNSPLHF. In DNA, the CDR3 is TGTGCCAGCAGACCCGGGACAGGGCAGAATTCACCCCTCCACTTT.

The rearrangement links TRBV20-1 to TRBJ2-3; D remains unclear. The CDR3 is 11 residues long. Looked up from germline, CDR1 is DFQATT and CDR2 is SNEGSKA (reference sequence). Trimming removed 1 base from V and 7 bases from J, with 6 bases in between. In DNA, the CDR3 is TGCAGTGCTAGAGGGCTGAATACGCAGTATTTT. Amino acid sequence: CSARGLNTQYF.

The chain recombines TRBV18 with TRBJ2-3, with TRBD1 identical over 8 bases. J lost 4 bases, V lost 4 bases, and 10 bases had no gene match. Germline V gene lookup returns CDR1 KGHSH and CDR2 LQKENI. The CDR3 sequence is 16 residues long. CDR3 sequence: CASSRKTGVGADTQYF. CDR3 nucleotides: TGTGCCAGCTCACGAAAGACAGGGGTTGGCGCAGATACGCAGTATTTT.

This chain uses TRBV30 with TRBJ2-5; 7 bases agree with TRBD2. Trimming took 5 bases from V and 2 from J; bases not matched to a gene: 8. The CDR3 has 14 amino acids. In germline, CDR1 is GTSNPN, CDR2 SVGIG (reference sequence). The CDR3 spells CAWSKGGSQETQYF. The CDR3 DNA is TGTGCCTGGTCCAAAGGCGGGAGTCAAGAGACCCAGTACTTC.

The CDR3 DNA is TGTGCCAGTAGTATGGGTCGGATTCCCCTCACAGATACGCAGTATTTT. It yields the protein CASSMGRIPLTDTQYF. The chain employs TRBV19 and TRBJ2-3; D unresolved. V was cut by 3 bases and J by 2 bases, with 15 bases left in between. Germline V gene data show CDR1 as LNHDA and CDR2 as SQIVND (reference sequence). The CDR3 consists of 16 residues.

V gene TRBV9 combines with J gene TRBJ2-7; 7 nucleotides agree with TRBD1. V dropped 0 bases and J dropped 0; count of bases not matched to a gene: 6. Germline loops: CDR1 SGDLS, CDR2 YYNGEE. This CDR3 is 16 amino acids long. The CDR3 loop is CASSVDEGQASYEQYF. CDR3 nucleotide sequence: TGTGCCAGCAGCGTAGACGAAGGACAGGCCTCCTACGAGCAGTACTTC.

The chain carries TRBV6-5 and TRBJ1-5; D is ambiguous. The CDR3 length is 13 residues. Germline CDR1 MNHEY, CDR2 SVGAGI. V gave up 4 bases and J gave up 5 bases, with 9 bases separating them. DNA of the CDR3: TGTGCCAGCAGTTGGGAATCAGATCAGCCCCAGCATTTT. It encodes CASSWESDQPQHF.

CDR3 DNA: TGTGCCAGCAGTTACCTTCCGGGACAGGGCTTCTACACCTTC. Translating gives CASSYLPGQGFYTF. The chain combines TRBV6-5 with TRBJ1-2; 9 bases agree with TRBD1. V shed 2 bases and J 10 bases; nucleotides not matched to a gene: 8. The CDR3 covers 14 residues. CDR1 and CDR2 from the germline V gene are MNHEY and SVGAGI.

The rearrangement links TRBV27 to TRBJ2-2; D unresolved. CDR3 length equals 16 residues. CDR1 MNHEY and CDR2 SMNVEV come from the germline V gene (reference sequence). V was shortened by 5 bases and J by 0 bases, with 13 bases between the two germline ends. In DNA form, the CDR3 reads TGTGCCAGCAGTATAATAGCCGGCGCGAACACCGGGGAGCTGTTTTTT. Protein: CASSIIAGANTGELFF.

This chain connects TRBV5-1 to TRBJ2-1, with 10 bases aligning to TRBD2. The CDR3 runs to 15 residues. Germline CDR1 SGHRS, CDR2 YFSETQ. The J segment lost 7 bases and the V segment lost 4 bases, leaving 8 bases of the junction unmatched. The CDR3 bases are TGCGCCAGCAGCCTCAGCGGGGGGGCTGAGAATGAGCAGTTCTTC. Its protein is CASSLSGGAENEQFF.

The J gene is TRBJ2-7, the V gene TRBV4-1; the D is unclear. Germline CDR1 and CDR2: MGHRA and YSYEKL. V gave up 1 base and J gave up 2 bases, with 9 bases separating them. There are 14 residues in the CDR3. In DNA, the CDR3 is TGCGCCAGCAGCCAAGCTGAGGCAACCTACGAGCAGTACTTC. Amino acid sequence: CASSQAEATYEQYF.

V gene TRBV11-2 combines with J gene TRBJ1-2; tentatively, D is TRBD1 (5 bases). This CDR3 is built from 14 residues. The germline CDR1 and CDR2 sequences are SGHAT and FQNNGV. V gave up 5 bases and J gave up 1 base, with 11 bases separating them. This chain's CDR3 is CASSNRQLNYGYTF. The CDR3 bases are TGTGCCAGCAGCAACCGACAGCTTAACTATGGCTACACCTTC. Full variable domain (missing parts from reference TRBV11-2 and TRBJ1-2): EAGVAQSPRYKIIEKRQSVAFWCNPISGHATLYWYQQILGQGPKLLIQFQNNGVVDDSQLPKDRFSAERLKGVDSTLKIQPAKLEDSAVYLCASSNRQLNYGYTFGSGTRLTVV.

The genes are TRBV11-2 and TRBJ1-2, with D maybe TRBD1 (6 bases). Trimming stripped 0 bases from V and 8 bases from J, with 16 bases between. Germline V gene sequence: CDR1 SGHAT, CDR2 FQNNGV. This CDR3 comprises 15 residues. The CDR3 region is CASSLDLGGYEGYTF. In DNA, the CDR3 is TGTGCCAGCAGCTTAGATCTGGGGGGCTACGAGGGCTACACCTTC.

The rearrangement uses TRBV6-5 and TRBJ1-1; 9 bases agree with TRBD1. V was clipped by 7 bases and J by 2 bases; unmatched bases: 5. Germline CDR1 is MNHEY and CDR2 is SVGAGI. The CDR3 contains 14 residues. The CDR3 loop reads CASKGQGFNTEAFF. The CDR3 DNA reads TGTGCCAGCAAGGGACAGGGATTTAACACTGAAGCTTTCTTT.

This chain links TRBV11-2 with TRBJ1-1; the match to TRBD1 covers 7 bases. V dropped 3 bases and J dropped 4; count of bases not matched to a gene: 2. Germline loops: CDR1 SGHAT, CDR2 FQNNGV. The CDR3 sequence is 13 residues long. The CDR3 bases are TGTGCCAGCAGCTTCCCAGGGGGCACTGAAGCTTTCTTT. Translation gives CASSFPGGTEAFF.